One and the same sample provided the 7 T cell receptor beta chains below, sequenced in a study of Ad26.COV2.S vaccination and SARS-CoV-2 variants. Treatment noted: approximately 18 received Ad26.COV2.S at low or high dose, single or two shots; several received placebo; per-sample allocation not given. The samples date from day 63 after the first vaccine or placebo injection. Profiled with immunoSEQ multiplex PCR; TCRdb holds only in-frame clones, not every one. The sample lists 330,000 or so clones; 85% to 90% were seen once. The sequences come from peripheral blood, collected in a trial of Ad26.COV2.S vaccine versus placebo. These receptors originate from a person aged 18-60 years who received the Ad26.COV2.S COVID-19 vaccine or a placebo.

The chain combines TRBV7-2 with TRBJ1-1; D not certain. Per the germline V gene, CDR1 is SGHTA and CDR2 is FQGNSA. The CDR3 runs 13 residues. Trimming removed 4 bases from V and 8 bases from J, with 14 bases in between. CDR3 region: CASSSLHLGEAFF. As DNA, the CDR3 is TGTGCCAGCAGCTCCCTACATCTGGGGGAAGCTTTCTTT.

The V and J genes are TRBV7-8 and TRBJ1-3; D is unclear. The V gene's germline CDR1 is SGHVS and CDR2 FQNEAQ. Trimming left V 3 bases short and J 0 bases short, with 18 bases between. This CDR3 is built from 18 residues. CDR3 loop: CASSFLGLPGYSGNTIYF. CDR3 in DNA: TGTGCCAGCAGCTTCCTCGGCCTGCCTGGTTACTCTGGAAACACCATATATTTT.

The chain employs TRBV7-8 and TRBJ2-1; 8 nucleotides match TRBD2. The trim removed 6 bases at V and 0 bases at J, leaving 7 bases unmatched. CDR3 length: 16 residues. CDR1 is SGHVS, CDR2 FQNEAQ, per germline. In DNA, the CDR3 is TGTGCCAGCAGTCCCGAGCGGGGGCTCTCCTACAATGAGCAGTTCTTC. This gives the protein CASSPERGLSYNEQFF.

The CDR3 bases are TGTGCCAGCCGTTGGGGGGTAGACACTGAAGCTTTCTTT. It specifies CASRWGVDTEAFF. The V call is TRBV12-3 or TRBV12-4, the J call TRBJ1-1; D is perhaps TRBD1 (5 bases). The CDR3 spans 13 residues. Trimming pared 8 bases from V and 3 bases from J, leaving 13 bases between.

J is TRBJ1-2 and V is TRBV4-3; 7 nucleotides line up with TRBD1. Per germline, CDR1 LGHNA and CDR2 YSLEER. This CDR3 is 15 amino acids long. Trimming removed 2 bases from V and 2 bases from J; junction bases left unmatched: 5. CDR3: CASSQPGQANYGYTF. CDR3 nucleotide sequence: TGCGCCAGCAGCCAACCCGGACAGGCCAACTATGGCTACACCTTC.

Here the CDR3 reads CASSPRVAGTKNIQYF. The CDR3 DNA is TGTGCCAGCAGCCCGCGTGTGGCGGGGACCAAAAACATTCAGTACTTC. The V and J genes are TRBV7-9 and TRBJ2-4, with TRBD2 as a possible D gene (6 bases). This CDR3 is 16 amino acids long. Between the trimmed V and J ends, which lost 5 bases and 2 bases, there was a span of 16 bases. CDR1 and CDR2 (germline): SEHNR, FQNEAQ (reference sequence).

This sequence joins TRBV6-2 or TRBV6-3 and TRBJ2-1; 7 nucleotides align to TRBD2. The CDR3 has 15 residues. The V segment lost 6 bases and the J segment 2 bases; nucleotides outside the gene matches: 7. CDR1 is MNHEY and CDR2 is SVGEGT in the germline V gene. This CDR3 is CASSDGGFAYNEQFF. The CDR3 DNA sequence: TGTGCCAGCAGCGACGGGGGGTTTGCCTACAATGAGCAGTTCTTC.